The sequence of this T cell receptor beta chain was determined in a study of cytomegalovirus exposure and HLA in healthy donors. Study conclusions and caveats: A list of approximately 160 TCR beta chains associated with cytomegalovirus was given. Follow-up analysis later connected one missense variant in DCLRE1C with trimming of TCR beta V- and J-genes.

As to this clone: The antigen is unknown.

The V end was cut by 5 bases, the J end by 6 bases, with 17 bases between. Per germline, CDR1 SGHAT and CDR2 FQDESV (reference sequence). The CDR3 extends over 14 amino acids. In the PCR, 60 Vbeta and 13 Jbeta primers were used. Measured with immunoSEQ multiplex PCR; TCRdb has only the in-frame clones, and not every one. The sample has roughly 110,000 clones, roughly 82% seen once; the top ten hold roughly 11%. Sequenced: PBMCs. The chain recombines TRBV11-1 with TRBJ2-7; the D gene is possibly TRBD2 (6 bases). The sequence came from a man aged 40-49 years in good health and CMV-seropositive. The CDR3: CASSLRLVSSEQYF. CDR3 nucleotides: TGTGCCAGCAGCCTTCGACTAGTAAGCTCCGAGCAGTACTTC. Together with reference TRBV11-1 and TRBJ2-7, the CDR3 gives the full variable domain: EAEVAQSPRYKITEKSQAVAFWCDPISGHATLYWYRQILGQGPELLVQFQDESVVDDSQLPKDRFSAERLKGVDSTLKIQPAELGDSAMYLCASSLRLVSSEQYFGPGTRLTVT.